This T cell receptor (beta chain) was sequenced for a study of blood T cells in healthy people across ages. A second PCR of about 6 to 11 cycles used a sample-barcoded 5' primer and a J-beta primer mix. One entry per CDR3 protein, called by TCRdb with MiXCR from the 5' RACE reads. The repertoire holds under 850,000 distinct CDR3 sequences, around 36% seen once, with 10% to 15% in the top ten. Donors were systemically healthy Caucasian individuals from Russia aged 6 to 90 years. Details on this clonotype: Its antigen is unidentified. This may come from a read error, since a much larger clone is one base off.

The CDR3 is 16 amino acids. The germline V gene has CDR1 MGHDK and CDR2 SYGVNS. Study findings and constraints: Age showed a roughly linear inverse relationship with TCR beta diversity per million T cells. Researchers report that TCR beta diversity correlated strongly with naive T cell percentage.

This receptor was taken from a man younger than 30 in good health. The specimen was blood. The chain recombines TRBV25-1 with TRBJ2-5, with D possibly being TRBD1 or TRBD2 (6 bases each). The end of the DNA is better explained by TRBJ2-7, so the J call may be wrong. The CDR3 bases are TGTGCCGGCAGTGAAGGGGGGCACCGAATCTCATACGAGCAGTACTTC. It encodes CAGSEGGHRISYEQYF.